Listed below are T cell receptor beta chains from one sample, sequenced in a study of regulatory T cells in long-lasting Graves disease. TCRdb redid the calling of the multiplex PCR reads with MiXCR, one entry per CDR3 protein. Of 350,000 to 450,000 distinct CDR3 sequences detected, more than 12% appear once; the ten largest clones hold 16%. This sample was also put to use in a study of T cells in Graves' hyperthyroidism and ophthalmopathy.

Source: peripheral blood mononuclear cells (PBMCs), taken at new diagnosis, from a patient treated with antithyroid drugs. All receptors derive from a woman between 25 and 40 years old with Graves disease. CDR3s include the opening cysteine and the closing phenylalanine or tryptophan. A D gene is named only where the DNA matches it firmly. Rows may omit the clone size; those that give it use once, few, many or a size class.

clone size,V gene,J gene,D gene,CDR3 protein,CDR3 DNA
many,TRBV30,TRBJ2-1,TRBD1,CAWSPIQGVRNEQFF,TGTGCCTGGAGTCCCATCCAGGGGGTGCGCAATGAGCAGTTCTTC
few,TRBV29-1,TRBJ1-4,NA,CSMTRGTNEKLFF,TGCAGCATGACCAGGGGTACTAATGAAAAACTGTTTTTT
NA,TRBV5-1,TRBJ2-7,NA,CASSLAGDSTYEQYF,TGCGCCAGCAGCTTGGCGGGGGACAGTACCTACGAGCAGTACTTC
many,TRBV29-1,TRBJ2-5,NA,CSVEEGETQYF,TGCAGCGTTGAAGAAGGAGAGACCCAGTACTTC
many,TRBV13,TRBJ2-1,TRBD1,CASSLNLGQGAGEQFF,TGTGCCAGCAGCTTAAATTTGGGACAGGGGGCTGGTGAGCAGTTCTTC
few,TRBV13,TRBJ2-4,TRBD2,CASSLVGLAGGPPEGIQYF,TGTGCCAGCAGCTTAGTAGGACTAGCGGGAGGCCCCCCCGAGGGCATTCAGTACTTC
NA,TRBV4-1,TRBJ2-7,TRBD2,CASSSSREPQYF,TGCGCCAGCAGCTCGTCGCGGGAGCCCCAGTACTTC
NA,TRBV2,TRBJ1-2,TRBD1,CASSGWTGGNYGYTF,TGTGCCAGCAGTGGATGGACAGGGGGTAACTATGGCTACACCTTC
NA,TRBV7-2,TRBJ2-1,TRBD2,CASSLFPLVSGGYNEQFF,TGTGCCAGCAGCTTATTCCCCCTCGTTAGCGGGGGATACAATGAGCAGTTCTTC
many,TRBV7-9,TRBJ2-1,TRBD2,CASSSGGRASYNEQFF,TGTGCCAGCAGCTCAGGCGGGAGGGCCTCCTACAATGAGCAGTTCTTC
few,TRBV5-1,TRBJ1-1,TRBD1,CASSFRGSGDTEAFF,TGCGCCAGCAGCTTCAGGGGGAGCGGGGACACTGAAGCTTTCTTT